The 6 T cell receptor beta chains presented below share a single source sample, sequenced in a study of T-cell memory formation after mild COVID-19. TCRdb used MiXCR to reprocess the 5' RACE reads, holding one entry per CDR3 protein. This sample yields about 400,000 distinct CDR3 sequences, of which more than 15% are seen a single time; around a fifth belongs to the top ten. The material sequenced was PBMCs or a T cell subset sorted from them (not recorded which). These receptors all come from a man aged 18 to 35 who had mild COVID-19 (a few samples of this study predate the infection). Cell type and time point are not known.

This clonotype occurred a few times. The chain links TRBV20-1 to TRBJ2-7; 9 positions match TRBD2. CDR1 is DFQATT, CDR2 SNEGSKA, per germline (reference sequence). The length of the CDR3 is 13 residues. The J segment lost 6 bases and the V segment lost 5 bases, leaving 8 bases of the junction unmatched. CDR3 sequence: CSARRGLAPEQYF. CDR3 DNA sequence: TGCAGTGCTCGGCGTGGACTAGCGCCCGAGCAGTACTTC.

This clonotype was seen only a few times. The chain carries TRBV4-3 and TRBJ1-5; D is uncertain. CDR3 length equals 14 residues. Germline V CDR1 and CDR2: LGHNA, YSLEER. Between the trimmed V and J ends, which lost 1 base and 0 bases, there was a span of 4 bases. The CDR3 coding sequence is TGCGCCAGCAGCCAAGCCTTTAGCAATCAGCCCCAGCATTTT. It translates to CASSQAFSNQPQHF.

V is TRBV29-1 and J is TRBJ1-1; 8 positions match TRBD1. The V segment lost 7 bases and the J segment 5 bases; nucleotides outside the gene matches: 15. The CDR3 consists of 15 residues. CDR1 and CDR2 from the germline V gene are SQVTM and ANQGSEA. For the CDR3, the DNA is TGCAGCGACCTGAGTGGGGGGACAGGTCGGACTGAAGCTTTCTTT. Protein: CSDLSGGTGRTEAFF.

The rearrangement links TRBV20-1 to TRBJ1-2, with 7 bases identical to TRBD1. The V gene's germline CDR1 is DFQATT and CDR2 SNEGSKA (reference sequence). The CDR3 has 13 residues. V lost 2 bases, J lost 8 bases, and 8 bases stayed unmatched. CDR3 sequence reads: CSARSQDRPGYTF. DNA for the CDR3: TGCAGTGCTAGATCCCAGGACAGGCCAGGCTACACCTTC.

CDR3 coding DNA: TGCAGTGCAACTCCTGACAGCGATGCCCGGGAAAAACTGTTTTTT. Translation: CSATPDSDAREKLFF. This rearrangement joins TRBV20-1 to TRBJ1-4; possible D gene TRBD1, 5 bases. CDR1 DFQATT and CDR2 SNEGSKA come from the germline V gene (reference sequence). The germline V and J ends were trimmed by 6 bases and 8 bases, with 22 bases remaining between them. CDR3 length: 15 residues.

There are a few counts of this clonotype. The genes are TRBV12-3 or TRBV12-4 and TRBJ1-6, with D possibly being TRBD1 (6 bases). The CDR3 loop spans 14 amino acids. V lost 4 bases, J lost 7 bases, and 11 bases lay in between. The CDR3 bases are TGTGCCAGCAGTTGGAGGGGGGCGAATTCACCCCTCCACTTT. This encodes CASSWRGANSPLHF.